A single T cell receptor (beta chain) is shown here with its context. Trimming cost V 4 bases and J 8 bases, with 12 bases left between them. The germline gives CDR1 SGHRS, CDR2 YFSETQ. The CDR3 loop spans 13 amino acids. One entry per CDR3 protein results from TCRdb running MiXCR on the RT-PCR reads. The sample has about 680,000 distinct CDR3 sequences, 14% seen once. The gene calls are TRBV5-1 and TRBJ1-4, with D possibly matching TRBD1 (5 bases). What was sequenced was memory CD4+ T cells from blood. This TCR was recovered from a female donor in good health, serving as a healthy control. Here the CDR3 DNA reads TGCGCCAGCAGCACGGACATTCAGGAAAAACTGTTTTTT. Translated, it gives CASSTDIQEKLFF.